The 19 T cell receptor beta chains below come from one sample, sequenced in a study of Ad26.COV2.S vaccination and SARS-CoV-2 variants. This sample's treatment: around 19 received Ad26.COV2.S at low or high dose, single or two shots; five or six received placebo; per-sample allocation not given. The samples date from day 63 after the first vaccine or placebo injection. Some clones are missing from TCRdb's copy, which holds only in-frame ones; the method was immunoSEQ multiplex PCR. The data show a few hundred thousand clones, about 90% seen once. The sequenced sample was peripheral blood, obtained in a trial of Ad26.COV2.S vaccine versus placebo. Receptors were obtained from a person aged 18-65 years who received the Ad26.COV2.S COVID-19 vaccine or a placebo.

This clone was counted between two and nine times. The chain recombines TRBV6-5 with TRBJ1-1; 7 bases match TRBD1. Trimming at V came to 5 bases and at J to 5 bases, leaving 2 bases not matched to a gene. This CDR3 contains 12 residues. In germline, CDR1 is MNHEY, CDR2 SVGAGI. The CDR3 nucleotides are TGTGCCAGCAGTCGACAGGGAACTGAAGCTTTCTTT. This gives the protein CASSRQGTEAFF.

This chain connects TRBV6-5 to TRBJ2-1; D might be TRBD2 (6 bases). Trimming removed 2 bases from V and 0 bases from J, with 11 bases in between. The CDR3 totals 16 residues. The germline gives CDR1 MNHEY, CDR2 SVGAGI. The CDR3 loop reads CASSYRNGGSYNEQFF. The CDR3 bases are TGTGCCAGCAGTTACAGGAACGGGGGCTCCTACAATGAGCAGTTCTTC.

The CDR3 loop reads CASSQDLAGASYNEQFF. The CDR3 nucleotides read TGCGCCAGCAGCCAAGATCTTGCGGGGGCCTCCTACAATGAGCAGTTCTTC. The chain recombines TRBV4-3 with TRBJ2-1; tentatively, D is TRBD2 (7 bases). The CDR3 consists of 17 residues. Germline V lookup: CDR1 LGHNA, CDR2 YSLEER. With 0 bases removed from V and 0 bases from J, the gap between germline ends came to 12 bases.

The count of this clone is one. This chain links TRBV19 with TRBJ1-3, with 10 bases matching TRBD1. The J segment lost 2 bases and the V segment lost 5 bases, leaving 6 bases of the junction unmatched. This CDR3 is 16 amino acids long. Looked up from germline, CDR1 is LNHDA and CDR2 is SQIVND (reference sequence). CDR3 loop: CASSGTGDKAGNTIYF. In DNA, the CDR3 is TGTGCCAGTAGTGGGACAGGGGATAAGGCTGGAAACACCATATATTTT.

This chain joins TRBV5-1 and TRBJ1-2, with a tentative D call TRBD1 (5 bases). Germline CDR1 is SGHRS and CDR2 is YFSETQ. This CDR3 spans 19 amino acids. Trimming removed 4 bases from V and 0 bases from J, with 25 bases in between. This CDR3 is CASSPSRPLRDRSNYGYTF. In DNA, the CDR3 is TGCGCCAGCAGCCCCAGTAGACCCTTACGGGACCGATCTAACTATGGCTACACCTTC. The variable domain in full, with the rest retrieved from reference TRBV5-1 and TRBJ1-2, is KAGVTQTPRYLIKTRGQQVTLSCSPISGHRSVSWYQQTPGQGLQFLFEYFSETQRNKGNFPGRFSGRQFSNSRSEMNVSTLELGDSALYLCASSPSRPLRDRSNYGYTFGSGTRLTVV.

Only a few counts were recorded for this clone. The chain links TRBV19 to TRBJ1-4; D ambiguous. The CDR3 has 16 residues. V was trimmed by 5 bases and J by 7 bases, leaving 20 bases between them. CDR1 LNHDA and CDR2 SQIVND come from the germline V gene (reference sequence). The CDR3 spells CASSPRSGFGSEKLFF. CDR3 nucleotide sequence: TGTGCCAGTAGTCCGCGATCGGGTTTTGGGAGTGAAAAACTGTTTTTT.

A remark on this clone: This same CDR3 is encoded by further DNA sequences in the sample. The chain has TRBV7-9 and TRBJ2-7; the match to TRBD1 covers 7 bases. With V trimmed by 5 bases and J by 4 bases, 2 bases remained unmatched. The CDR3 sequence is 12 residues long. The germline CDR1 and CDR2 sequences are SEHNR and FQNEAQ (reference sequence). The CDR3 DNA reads TGTGCCAGCAGCAGACAGGGTTACGAGCAGTACTTC. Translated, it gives CASSRQGYEQYF.

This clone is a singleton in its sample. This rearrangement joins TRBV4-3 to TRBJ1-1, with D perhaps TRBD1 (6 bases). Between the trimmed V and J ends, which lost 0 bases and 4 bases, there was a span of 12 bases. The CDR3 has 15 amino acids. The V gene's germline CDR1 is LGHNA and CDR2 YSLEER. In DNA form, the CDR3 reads TGCGCCAGCAGCCAAGAATTAGGGGGGGGCACTGAAGCTTTCTTT. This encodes CASSQELGGGTEAFF.

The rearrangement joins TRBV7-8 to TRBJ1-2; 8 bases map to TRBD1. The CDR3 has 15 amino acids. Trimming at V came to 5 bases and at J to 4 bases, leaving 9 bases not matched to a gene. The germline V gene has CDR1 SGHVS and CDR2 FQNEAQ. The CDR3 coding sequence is TGTGCCAGCAGCCATCTGGGACAGGACTCCTATGGCTACACCTTC. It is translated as CASSHLGQDSYGYTF.

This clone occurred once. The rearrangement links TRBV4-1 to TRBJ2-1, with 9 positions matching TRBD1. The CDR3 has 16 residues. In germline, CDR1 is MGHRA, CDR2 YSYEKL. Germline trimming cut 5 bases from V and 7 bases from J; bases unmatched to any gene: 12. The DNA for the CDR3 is TGCGCCAGCAGCGTGCCCGGGACAGGGCATAGAAATGAGCAGTTCTTC. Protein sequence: CASSVPGTGHRNEQFF.

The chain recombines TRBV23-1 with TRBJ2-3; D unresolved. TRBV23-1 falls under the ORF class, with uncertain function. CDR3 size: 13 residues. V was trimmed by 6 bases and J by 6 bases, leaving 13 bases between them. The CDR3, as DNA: TGCGCCAGCAGCGAATCCTCCGGGGATACGCAGTATTTT. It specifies CASSESSGDTQYF.

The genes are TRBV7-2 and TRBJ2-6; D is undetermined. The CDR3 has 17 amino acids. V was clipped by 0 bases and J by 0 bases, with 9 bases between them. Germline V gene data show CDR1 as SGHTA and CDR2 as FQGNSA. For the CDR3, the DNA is TGTGCCAGCAGCTTAGCTCTCCTAACCTCTGGGGCCAACGTCCTGACTTTC. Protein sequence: CASSLALLTSGANVLTF. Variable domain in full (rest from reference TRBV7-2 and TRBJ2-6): GAGVSQSPSNKVTEKGKDVELRCDPISGHTALYWYRQSLGQGLEFLIYFQGNSAPDKSGLPSDRFSAERTGGSVSTLTIQRTQQEDSAVYLCASSLALLTSGANVLTFGAGSRLTVL.

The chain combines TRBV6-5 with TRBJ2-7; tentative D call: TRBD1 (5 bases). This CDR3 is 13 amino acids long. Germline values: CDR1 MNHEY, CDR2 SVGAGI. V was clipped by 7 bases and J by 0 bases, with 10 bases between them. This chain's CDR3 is CASTSGNSYEQYF. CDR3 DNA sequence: TGTGCCAGCACCTCAGGGAACTCCTACGAGCAGTACTTC.

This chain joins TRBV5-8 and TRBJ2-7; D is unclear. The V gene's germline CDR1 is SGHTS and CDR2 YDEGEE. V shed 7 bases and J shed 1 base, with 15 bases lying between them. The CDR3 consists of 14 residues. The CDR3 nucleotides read TGTGCCAGCGTATCATCTACTGGGTCCTACGAGCAGTACTTC. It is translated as CASVSSTGSYEQYF.

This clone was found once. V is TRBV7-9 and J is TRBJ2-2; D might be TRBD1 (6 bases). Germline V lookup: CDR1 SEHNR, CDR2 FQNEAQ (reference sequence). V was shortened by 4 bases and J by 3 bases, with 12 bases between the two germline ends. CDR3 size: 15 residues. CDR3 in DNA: TGTGCCAGCAGCTCCCAGACAGGAGACACCGGGGAGCTGTTTTTT. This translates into CASSSQTGDTGELFF.

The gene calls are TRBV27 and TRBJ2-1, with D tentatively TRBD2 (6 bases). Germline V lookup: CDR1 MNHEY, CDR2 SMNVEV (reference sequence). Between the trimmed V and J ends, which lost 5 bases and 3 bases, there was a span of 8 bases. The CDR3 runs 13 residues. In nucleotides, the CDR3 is TGTGCCAGCAGTCGGACTATCTACAATGAGCAGTTCTTC. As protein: CASSRTIYNEQFF.

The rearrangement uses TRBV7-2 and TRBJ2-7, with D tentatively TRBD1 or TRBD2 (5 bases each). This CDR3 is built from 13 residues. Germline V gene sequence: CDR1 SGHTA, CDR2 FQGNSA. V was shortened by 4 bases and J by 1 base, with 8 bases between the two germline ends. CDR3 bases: TGTGCCAGCAGCTCGGGACCGTCCTACGAGCAGTACTTC. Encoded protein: CASSSGPSYEQYF.

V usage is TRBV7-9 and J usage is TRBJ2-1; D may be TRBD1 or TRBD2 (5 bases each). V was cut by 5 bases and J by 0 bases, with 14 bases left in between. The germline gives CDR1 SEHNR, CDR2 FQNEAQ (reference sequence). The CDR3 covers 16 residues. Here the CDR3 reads CASSPTPGSSYNEQFF. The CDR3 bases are TGTGCCAGCAGCCCGACCCCAGGGAGCTCCTACAATGAGCAGTTCTTC.

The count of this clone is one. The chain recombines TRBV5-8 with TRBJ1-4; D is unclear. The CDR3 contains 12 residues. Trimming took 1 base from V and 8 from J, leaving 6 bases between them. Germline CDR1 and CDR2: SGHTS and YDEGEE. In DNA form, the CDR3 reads TGTGCCAGCAGCTTGTTTGCCGAAAAACTGTTTTTT. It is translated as CASSLFAEKLFF.